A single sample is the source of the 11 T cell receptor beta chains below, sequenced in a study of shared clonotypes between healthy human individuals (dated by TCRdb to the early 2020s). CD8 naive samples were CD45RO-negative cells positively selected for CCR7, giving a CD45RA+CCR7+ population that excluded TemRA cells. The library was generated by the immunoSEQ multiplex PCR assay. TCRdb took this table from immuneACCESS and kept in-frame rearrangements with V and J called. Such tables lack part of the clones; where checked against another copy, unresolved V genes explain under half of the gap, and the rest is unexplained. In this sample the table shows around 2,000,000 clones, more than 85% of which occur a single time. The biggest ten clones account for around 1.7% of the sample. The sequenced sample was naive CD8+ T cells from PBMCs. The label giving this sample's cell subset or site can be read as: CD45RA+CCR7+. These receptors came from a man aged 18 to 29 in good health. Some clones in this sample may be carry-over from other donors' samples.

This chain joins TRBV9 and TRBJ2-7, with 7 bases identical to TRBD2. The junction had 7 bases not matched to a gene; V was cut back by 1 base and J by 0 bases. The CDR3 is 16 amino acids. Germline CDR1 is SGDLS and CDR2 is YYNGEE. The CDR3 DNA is TGTGCCAGCAGCGTAAGTGGGCTAGCGGCCTCCTACGAGCAGTACTTC. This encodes CASSVSGLAASYEQYF.

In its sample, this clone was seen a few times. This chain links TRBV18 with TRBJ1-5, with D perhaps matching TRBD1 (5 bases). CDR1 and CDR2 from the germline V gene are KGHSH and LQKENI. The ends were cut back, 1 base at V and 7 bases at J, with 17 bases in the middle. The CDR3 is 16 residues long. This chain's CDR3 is CASSPRYQGGEQPQHF. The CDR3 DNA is TGTGCCAGCTCACCACGCTATCAGGGTGGCGAACAGCCCCAGCATTTT.

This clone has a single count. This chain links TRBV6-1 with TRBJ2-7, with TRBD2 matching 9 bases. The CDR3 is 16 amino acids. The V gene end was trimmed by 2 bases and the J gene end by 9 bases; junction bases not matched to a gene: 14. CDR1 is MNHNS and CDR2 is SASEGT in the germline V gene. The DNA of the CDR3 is TGTGCCAGCAGTGAATACATAGCGGGAGCGGAGGTGACGCAGTACTTC. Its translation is CASSEYIAGAEVTQYF.

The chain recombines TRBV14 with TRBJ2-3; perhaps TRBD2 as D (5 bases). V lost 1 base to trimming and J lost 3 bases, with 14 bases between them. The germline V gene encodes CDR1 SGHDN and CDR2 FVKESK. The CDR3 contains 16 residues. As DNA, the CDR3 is TGTGCCAGCAGCCAAGTTCACTTCTCGGGGACAGATACGCAGTATTTT. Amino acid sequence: CASSQVHFSGTDTQYF. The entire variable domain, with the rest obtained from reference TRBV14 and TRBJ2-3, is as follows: EAGVTQFPSHSVIEKGQTVTLRCDPISGHDNLYWYRRVMGKEIKFLLHFVKESKQDESGMPNNRFLAERTGGTYSTLKVQPAELEDSGVYFCASSQVHFSGTDTQYFGPGTRLTVL.

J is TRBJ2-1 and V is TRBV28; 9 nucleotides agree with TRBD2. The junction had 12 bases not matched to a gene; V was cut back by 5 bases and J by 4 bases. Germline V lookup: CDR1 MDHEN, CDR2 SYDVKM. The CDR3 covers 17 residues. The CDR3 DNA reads TGTGCCAGCAGTAGAAGGATGCGGGAGGGCCGGTACAATGAGCAGTTCTTC. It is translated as CASSRRMREGRYNEQFF.

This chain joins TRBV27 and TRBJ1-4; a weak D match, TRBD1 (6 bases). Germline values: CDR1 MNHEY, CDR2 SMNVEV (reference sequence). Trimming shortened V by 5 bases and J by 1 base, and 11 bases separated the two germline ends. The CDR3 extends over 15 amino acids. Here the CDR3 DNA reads TGTGCCAGCAGTCCCGGACAGCGAACTAATGAAAAACTGTTTTTT. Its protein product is CASSPGQRTNEKLFF.

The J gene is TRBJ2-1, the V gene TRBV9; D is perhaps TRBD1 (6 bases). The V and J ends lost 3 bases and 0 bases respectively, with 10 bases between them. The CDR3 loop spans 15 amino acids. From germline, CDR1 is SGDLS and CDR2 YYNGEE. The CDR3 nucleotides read TGTGCCAGCAGCGATGGACAGAACTCCTACAATGAGCAGTTCTTC. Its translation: CASSDGQNSYNEQFF.

CDR3 loop: CASNFGNTGELFF. CDR3 nucleotide sequence: TGTGCCAGCAATTTCGGGAACACCGGGGAGCTGTTTTTT. The rearrangement links TRBV27 to TRBJ2-2; D is uncertain. Germline V CDR1 and CDR2: MNHEY, SMNVEV (reference sequence). Trimming cost V 7 bases and J 1 base, with 7 bases left between them. This CDR3 comprises 13 residues.

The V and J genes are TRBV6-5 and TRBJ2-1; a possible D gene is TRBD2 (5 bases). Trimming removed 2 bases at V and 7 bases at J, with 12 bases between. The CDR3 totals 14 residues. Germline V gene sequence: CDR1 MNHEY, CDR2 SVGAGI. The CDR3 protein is CASSYIAGGNEQFF. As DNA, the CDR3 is TGTGCCAGCAGTTACATCGCGGGCGGGAATGAGCAGTTCTTC.

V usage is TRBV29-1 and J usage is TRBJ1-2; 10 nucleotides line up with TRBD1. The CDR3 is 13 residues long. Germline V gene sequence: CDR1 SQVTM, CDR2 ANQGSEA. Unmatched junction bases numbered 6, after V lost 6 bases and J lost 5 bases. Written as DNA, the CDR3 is TGCAGCGTACCGACAGGGGGCGAGTATGGCTACACCTTC. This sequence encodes CSVPTGGEYGYTF.

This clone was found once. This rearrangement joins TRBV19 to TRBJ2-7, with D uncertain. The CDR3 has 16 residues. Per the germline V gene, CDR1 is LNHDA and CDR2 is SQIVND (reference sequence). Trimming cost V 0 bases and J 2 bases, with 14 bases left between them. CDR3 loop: CASSIDLHQTPYEQYF. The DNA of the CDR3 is TGTGCCAGTAGTATAGATCTCCACCAAACCCCCTACGAGCAGTACTTC. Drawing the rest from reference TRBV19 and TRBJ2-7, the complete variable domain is DGGITQSPKYLFRKEGQNVTLSCEQNLNHDAMYWYRQDPGQGLRLIYYSQIVNDFQKGDIAEGYSVSREKKESFPLTVTSAQKNPTAFYLCASSIDLHQTPYEQYFGPGTRLTVT.